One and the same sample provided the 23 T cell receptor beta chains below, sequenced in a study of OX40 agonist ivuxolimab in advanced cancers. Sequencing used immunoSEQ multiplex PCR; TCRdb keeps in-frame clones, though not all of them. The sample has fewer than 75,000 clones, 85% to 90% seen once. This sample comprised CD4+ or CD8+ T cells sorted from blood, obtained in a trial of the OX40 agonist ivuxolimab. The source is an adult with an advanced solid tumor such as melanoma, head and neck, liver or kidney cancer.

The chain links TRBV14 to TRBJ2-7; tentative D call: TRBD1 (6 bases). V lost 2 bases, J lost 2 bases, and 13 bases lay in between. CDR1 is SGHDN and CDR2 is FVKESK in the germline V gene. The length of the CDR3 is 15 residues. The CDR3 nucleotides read TGTGCCAGCAGCCAATCCACAGGGTACACCTACGAGCAGTACTTC. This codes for CASSQSTGYTYEQYF.

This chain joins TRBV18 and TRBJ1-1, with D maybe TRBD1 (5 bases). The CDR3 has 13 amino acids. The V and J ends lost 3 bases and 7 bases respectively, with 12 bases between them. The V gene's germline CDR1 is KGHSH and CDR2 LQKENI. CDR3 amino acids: CASSPGHDREAFF. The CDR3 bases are TGTGCCAGCTCACCTGGACACGACCGTGAAGCTTTCTTT.

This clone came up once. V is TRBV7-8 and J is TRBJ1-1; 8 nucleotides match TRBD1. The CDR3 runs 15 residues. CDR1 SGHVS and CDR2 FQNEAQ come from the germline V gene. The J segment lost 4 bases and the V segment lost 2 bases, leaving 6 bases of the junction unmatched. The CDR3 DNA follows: TGTGCCAGCAGCTTAAGCCTACAGGGGGGCACTGAAGCTTTCTTT. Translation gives CASSLSLQGGTEAFF.

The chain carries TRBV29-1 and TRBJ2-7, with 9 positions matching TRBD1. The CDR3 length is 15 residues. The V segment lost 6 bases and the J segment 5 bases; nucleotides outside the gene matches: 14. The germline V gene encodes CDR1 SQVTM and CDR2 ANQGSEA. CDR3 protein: CSVWDSGTGLDEQYF. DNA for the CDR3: TGCAGCGTCTGGGACTCCGGGACAGGGTTAGACGAGCAGTACTTC.

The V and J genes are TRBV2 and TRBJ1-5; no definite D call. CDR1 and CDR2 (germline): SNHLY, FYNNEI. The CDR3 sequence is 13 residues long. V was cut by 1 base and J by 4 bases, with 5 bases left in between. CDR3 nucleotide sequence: TGTGCCAGCAGTGAAGTCCGGAATCAGCCCCAGCATTTT. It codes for CASSEVRNQPQHF.

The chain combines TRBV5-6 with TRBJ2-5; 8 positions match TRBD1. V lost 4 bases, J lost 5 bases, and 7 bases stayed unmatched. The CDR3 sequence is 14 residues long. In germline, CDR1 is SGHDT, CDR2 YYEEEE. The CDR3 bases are TGTGCCAGCAGCACCACAGGGGGAACGGAGACCCAGTACTTC. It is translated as CASSTTGGTETQYF. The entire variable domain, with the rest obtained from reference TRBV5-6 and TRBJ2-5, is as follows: DAGVTQSPTHLIKTRGQQVTLRCSPKSGHDTVSWYQQALGQGPQFIFQYYEEEERQRGNFPDRFSGHQFPNYSSELNVNALLLGDSALYLCASSTTGGTETQYFGPGTRLLVL.

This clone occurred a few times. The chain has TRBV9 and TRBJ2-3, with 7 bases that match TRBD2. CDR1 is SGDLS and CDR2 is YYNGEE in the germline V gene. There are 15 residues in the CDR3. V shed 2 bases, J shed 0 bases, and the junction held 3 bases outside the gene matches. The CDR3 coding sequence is TGTGCCAGCAGCGTTCTAGCGGAGAGCACAGATACGCAGTATTTT. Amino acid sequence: CASSVLAESTDTQYF. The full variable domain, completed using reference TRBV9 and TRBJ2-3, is DSGVTQTPKHLITATGQRVTLRCSPRSGDLSVYWYQQSLDQGLQFLIQYYNGEERAKGNILERFSAQQFPDLHSELNLSSLELGDSALYFCASSVLAESTDTQYFGPGTRLTVL.

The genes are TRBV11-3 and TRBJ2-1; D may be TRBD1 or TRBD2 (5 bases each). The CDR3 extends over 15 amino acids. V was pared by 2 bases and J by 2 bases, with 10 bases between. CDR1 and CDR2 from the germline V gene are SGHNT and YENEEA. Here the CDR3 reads CASSLLRGAYNEQFF. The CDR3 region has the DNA TGTGCCAGCAGCTTACTCCGAGGGGCCTACAATGAGCAGTTCTTC.

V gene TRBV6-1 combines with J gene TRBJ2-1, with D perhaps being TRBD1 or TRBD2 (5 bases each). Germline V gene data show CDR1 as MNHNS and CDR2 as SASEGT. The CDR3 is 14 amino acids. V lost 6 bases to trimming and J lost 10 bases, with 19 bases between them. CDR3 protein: CASRGRGAGLEQFF. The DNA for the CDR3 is TGTGCCAGCAGAGGGCGAGGGGCCGGACTCGAGCAGTTCTTC.

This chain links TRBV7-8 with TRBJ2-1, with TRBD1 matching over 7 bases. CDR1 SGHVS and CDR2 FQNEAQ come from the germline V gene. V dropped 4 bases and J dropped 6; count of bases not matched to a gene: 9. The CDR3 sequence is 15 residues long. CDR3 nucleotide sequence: TGTGCCAGCAGCTCTCAGACAGGGCTGGGCAATGAGCAGTTCTTC. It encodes CASSSQTGLGNEQFF.

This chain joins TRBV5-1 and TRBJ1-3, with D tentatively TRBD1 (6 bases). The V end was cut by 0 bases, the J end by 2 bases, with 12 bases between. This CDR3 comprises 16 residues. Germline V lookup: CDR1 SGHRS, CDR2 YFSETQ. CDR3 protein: CASSLVGHPTGNTIYF. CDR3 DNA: TGCGCCAGCAGCTTGGTGGGACACCCTACTGGAAACACCATATATTTT.

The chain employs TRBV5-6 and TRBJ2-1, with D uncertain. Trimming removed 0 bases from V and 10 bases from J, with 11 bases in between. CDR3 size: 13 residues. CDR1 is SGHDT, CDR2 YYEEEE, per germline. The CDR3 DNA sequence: TGTGCCAGCAGCTTGGGCACCGCTTTAGAGCAGTTCTTC. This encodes CASSLGTALEQFF.

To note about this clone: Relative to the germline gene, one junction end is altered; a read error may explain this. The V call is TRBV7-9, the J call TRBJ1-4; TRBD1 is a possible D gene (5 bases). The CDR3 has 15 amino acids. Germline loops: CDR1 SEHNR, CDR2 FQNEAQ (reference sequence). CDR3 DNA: TGTGCCAGCAGCCTAGCTCGGGGCCTTAATGAAAAACTGTTTTTT. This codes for CASSLARGLNEKLFF.

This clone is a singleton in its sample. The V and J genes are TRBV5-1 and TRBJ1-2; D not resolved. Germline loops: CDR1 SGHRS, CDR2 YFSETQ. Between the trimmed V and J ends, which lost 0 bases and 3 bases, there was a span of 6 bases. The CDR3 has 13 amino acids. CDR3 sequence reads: CASSLADDYGYTF. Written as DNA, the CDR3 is TGCGCCAGCAGCTTGGCCGACGACTATGGCTACACCTTC.

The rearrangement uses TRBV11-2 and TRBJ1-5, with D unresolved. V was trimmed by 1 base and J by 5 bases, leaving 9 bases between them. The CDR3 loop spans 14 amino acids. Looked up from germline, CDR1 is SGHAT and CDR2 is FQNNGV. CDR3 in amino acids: CASSLGNLDQPQHF. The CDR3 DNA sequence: TGTGCCAGCAGCTTAGGGAATCTGGATCAGCCCCAGCATTTT.

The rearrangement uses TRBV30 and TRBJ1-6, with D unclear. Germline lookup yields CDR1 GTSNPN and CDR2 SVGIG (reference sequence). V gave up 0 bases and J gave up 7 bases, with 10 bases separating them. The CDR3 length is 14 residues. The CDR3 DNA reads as TGTGCCTGGAGTGTACAGTTAGACAATTCACCCCTCCACTTT. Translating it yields CAWSVQLDNSPLHF.

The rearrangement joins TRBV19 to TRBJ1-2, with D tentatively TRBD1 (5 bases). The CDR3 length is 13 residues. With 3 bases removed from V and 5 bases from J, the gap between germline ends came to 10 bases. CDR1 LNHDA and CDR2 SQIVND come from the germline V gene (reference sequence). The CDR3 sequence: CASSIPGTYGYTF. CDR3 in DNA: TGTGCCAGTAGTATTCCCGGGACTTATGGCTACACCTTC.

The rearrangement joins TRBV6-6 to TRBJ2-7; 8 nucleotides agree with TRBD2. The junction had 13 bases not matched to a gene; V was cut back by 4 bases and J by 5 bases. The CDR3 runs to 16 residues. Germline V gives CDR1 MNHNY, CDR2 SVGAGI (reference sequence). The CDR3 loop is CASSSGTRYGGDEQYF. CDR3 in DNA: TGTGCCAGCAGTTCCGGGACTAGATACGGTGGAGACGAGCAGTACTTC.

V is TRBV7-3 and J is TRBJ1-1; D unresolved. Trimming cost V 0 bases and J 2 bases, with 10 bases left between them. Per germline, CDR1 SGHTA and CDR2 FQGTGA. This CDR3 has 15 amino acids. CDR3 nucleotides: TGTGCCAGCAGCTTAACTGGGAGGGAAAACACTGAAGCTTTCTTT. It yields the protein CASSLTGRENTEAFF.

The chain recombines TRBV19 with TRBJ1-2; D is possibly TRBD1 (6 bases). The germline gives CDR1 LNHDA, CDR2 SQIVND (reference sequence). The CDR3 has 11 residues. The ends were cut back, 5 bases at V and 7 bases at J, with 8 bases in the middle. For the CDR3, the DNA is TGTGCCAGTAGTCACAGGGTTGGCTACACCTTC. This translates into CASSHRVGYTF. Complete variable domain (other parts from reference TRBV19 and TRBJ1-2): DGGITQSPKYLFRKEGQNVTLSCEQNLNHDAMYWYRQDPGQGLRLIYYSQIVNDFQKGDIAEGYSVSREKKESFPLTVTSAQKNPTAFYLCASSHRVGYTFGSGTRLTVV.

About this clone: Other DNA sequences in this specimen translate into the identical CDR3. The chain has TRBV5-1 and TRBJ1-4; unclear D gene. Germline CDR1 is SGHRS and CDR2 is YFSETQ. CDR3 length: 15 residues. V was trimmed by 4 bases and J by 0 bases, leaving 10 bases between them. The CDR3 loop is CASSPDGATNEKLFF. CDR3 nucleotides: TGCGCCAGCAGCCCGGACGGGGCAACTAATGAAAAACTGTTTTTT.

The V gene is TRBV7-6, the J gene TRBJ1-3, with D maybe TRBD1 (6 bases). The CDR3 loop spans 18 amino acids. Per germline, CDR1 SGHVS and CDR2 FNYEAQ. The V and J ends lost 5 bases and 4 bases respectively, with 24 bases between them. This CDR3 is CASSQEAQGFYTGNTIYF. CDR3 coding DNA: TGTGCCAGCAGCCAAGAGGCACAGGGATTTTATACGGGAAACACCATATATTTT.

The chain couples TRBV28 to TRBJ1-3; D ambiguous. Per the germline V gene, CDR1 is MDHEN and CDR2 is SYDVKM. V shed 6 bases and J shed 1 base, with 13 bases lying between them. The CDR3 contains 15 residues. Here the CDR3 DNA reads TGTGCCAGCAGCCGTAAGCGAAGGTCTGGAAACACCATATATTTT. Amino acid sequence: CASSRKRRSGNTIYF. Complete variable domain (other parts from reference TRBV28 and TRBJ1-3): DVKVTQSSRYLVKRTGEKVFLECVQDMDHENMFWYRQDPGLGLRLIYFSYDVKMKEKGDIPEGYSVSREKKERFSLILESASTNQTSMYLCASSRKRRSGNTIYFGEGSWLTVV.